This T cell receptor (beta chain) was sequenced in a study of CD4 T cells in relation to SARS-CoV-2 and coronaviruses. Study-wide background: TCR beta CDR3s were sequenced after roughly nine-day antigen culture of PBMCs. No peptide or an HIV-1 Nef peptide pool served as negative control. Findings and limits, study-wide: Roughly 65% of donors had memory CD4+ clonotypes crossrecognizing SARS-CoV-2 and common cold coronavirus spike.

Produced via immunoSEQ multiplex PCR; TCRdb's table is partial and in-frame only. The sample yields 20,000 or so clones, over 70% seen once. Unexposed donor CD4+ T cells date from about 2010-2018, before the COVID-19 pandemic. CD4+ T cells were isolated from the cells after 10 days of culture. Cells permitting, SARS-CoV-2 S/N and four cold-coronavirus spikes were tested on unexposed-donor CD4+ T cells. A note on this clone: Its antigen is unknown.

The length of the CDR3 is 11 residues. CDR1 and CDR2 (germline): LNHDA, SQIVND (reference sequence). Trimming pared 6 bases from V and 3 bases from J, leaving 5 bases between. This TCR was sampled from a human donor in good health. V usage is TRBV19 and J usage is TRBJ1-1; no definite D call. Sequencing was performed on CD4+ T cells from PBMCs, cultured in vitro. DNA for the CDR3: TGTGCCAGTAGAAGTTACACTGAAGCTTTCTTT. Encoded protein: CASRSYTEAFF.